The text below deals with one TCR beta chain. The sample belongs to a study of blood T cell repertoires in COVID-19. Background on the study: Whether acute or convalescent, the COVID-19 samples came from the United States, Italy and Spain. Sources were T cells, B-cell-depleted T cells, or PBMCs; the material itself was cDNA or gDNA.

CDR1 is MNHEY, CDR2 SMNVEV, per germline (reference sequence). This CDR3 spans 13 amino acids. V lost 2 bases to trimming and J lost 8 bases, with 12 bases between them. In the source study's methods: For nucleated cells, counts were estimated from reference gene primer amplification. Sequenced by immunoSEQ multiplex PCR; TCRdb stores in-frame clones only, minus some. The DNA gave D and trimming, while V, J and clone size come from that table. Among approximately 86,000 clones, 80% were seen once, and the ten largest hold 10%. Input material: peripheral blood. This TCR was sampled from a woman in her 70s with acute or convalescent COVID-19. The chain has TRBV27 and TRBJ1-2, with a possible D match to TRBD1 (6 bases). CDR3 bases: TGTGCCAGCAGTTTAACCGGGGGGCGCGGCTACACCTTC. It specifies CASSLTGGRGYTF.